This section outlines one TCR beta chain sequence together with its context. No antigen is known for it. V lost 7 bases, J lost 3 bases, and 10 bases stayed unmatched. This CDR3 is built from 17 residues. From germline, CDR1 is MGHDK and CDR2 SYGVNS. Though probably carrying unrecorded immune exposures, donors were nominally healthy at sampling. The record originates from a study of cytomegalovirus exposure and HLA in healthy donors. Findings of the study overall: Cytomegalovirus association was assigned to more than 150 TCR beta chains. In vitro, three CMV-associated chains proved specific for CMV antigens. Earlier analysis yielded a pattern in which most TCR beta V segments were productive about 90% or about 30% of the time.

PCR amplification relied on 60 Vbeta primers (plus 13 Jbeta primers). Assay used: immunoSEQ multiplex PCR; TCRdb lists only in-frame clones, some missing. The sample has about 140,000 clones, roughly 80% seen once. The source of this sequence is a female donor in good health and CMV-seronegative. The chain couples TRBV25-1 to TRBJ2-3; 13 bases fit TRBD2. The sample taken for sequencing was PBMCs. CDR3 loop: CASTPLTSGRLTDTQYF. The CDR3 DNA reads as TGTGCCAGCACCCCCCTGACTAGCGGGAGGTTAACAGATACGCAGTATTTT.